Presented here are 29 T cell receptor beta chains from one specimen sequenced in a study of T cells expressing NK-cell markers. TCRdb processed the 5' RACE reads again and assigns one entry to each CDR3 protein, with no DNA. In total, the table holds about 140,000 distinct CDR3 sequences. Sequenced: blood T cells: a sorted CD56 or NKG2C T cell subset, CD4+ or CD8+ T cells, or bulk PBMC T cells (not recorded which). The receptors stem from a man younger than 35 in good health.

The CDR3: CAWSSQPTVSSYNEQFF. The V gene is TRBV30, the J gene TRBJ2-1; TCRdb calls TRBD1, which cannot be checked without DNA. CDR3 length: 17 amino acids. Germline V CDR1 and CDR2: GTSNPN, SVGIG (reference sequence).

V is TRBV20-1 and J is TRBJ1-2. The germline gives CDR1 DFQATT, CDR2 SNEGSKA (reference sequence). This CDR3 has 15 residues. CDR3 amino acids: CSAVWVVGLNYGYTF.

J is TRBJ2-7 and V is TRBV6-2 or TRBV6-3. Germline V CDR1 and CDR2: MNHEY, SVGEGT. The CDR3 consists of 13 residues. CDR3 in amino acids: CATSAGASYEQYF.

The V call is TRBV7-9, the J call TRBJ1-3; the TCRdb D gene call, TRBD1, has no DNA to confirm it. The CDR3 is made up of 14 amino acids. The V gene's germline CDR1 is SEHNR and CDR2 FQNEAQ (reference sequence). Here the CDR3 reads CASSPDRGRNTIYF.

V is TRBV20-1 and J is TRBJ2-1; TCRdb selects TRBD2, and the lack of DNA leaves this call unchecked. This CDR3 region has 14 residues. CDR1 and CDR2 from the germline V gene are DFQATT and SNEGSKA (reference sequence). CDR3: CSARDLAGAYEQFF.

The chain employs TRBV5-1 and TRBJ2-1; with no DNA, the TCRdb D assignment of TRBD1 cannot be verified. The V gene's germline CDR1 is SGHRS and CDR2 YFSETQ. The CDR3 sequence is 15 residues long. The CDR3 reads CASSSPGQESNEQFF.

The V call is TRBV2, the J call TRBJ2-3; TCRdb's assignment of TRBD2 cannot be checked, as there is no DNA. Germline CDR1 reads SNHLY; CDR2 reads FYNNEI. The CDR3 extends over 15 amino acids. CDR3 protein: CASTISGLGTDTQYF.

The V and J genes are TRBV5-4 and TRBJ2-7; TCRdb reports TRBD2, a call that lacks DNA to check it against. The CDR3 is 14 residues long. The V gene's germline CDR1 is SGHNT and CDR2 YYREEE (reference sequence). CDR3 residues: CASSTVAENYEQYF.

The V gene is TRBV5-1, the J gene TRBJ2-1; TCRdb calls TRBD1, which cannot be checked without DNA. Per the germline V gene, CDR1 is SGHRS and CDR2 is YFSETQ. The CDR3 length is 13 residues. CDR3: CASSRPDSNEQFF.

The chain has TRBV7-9 and TRBJ1-4. Germline V gene data show CDR1 as SEHNR and CDR2 as FQNEAQ (reference sequence). This CDR3 is 14 amino acids long. The CDR3 is CASSSEPSIEKLFF.

The gene calls are TRBV7-3 and TRBJ2-1; checking the TCRdb D call of TRBD2 is not possible without DNA. The CDR3 is 17 residues long. Looked up from germline, CDR1 is SGHTA and CDR2 is FQGTGA. CDR3 region: CASSSTPRNSGSHEQFF.

The chain is built from TRBV20-1 and TRBJ2-1. Germline V gene lookup returns CDR1 DFQATT and CDR2 SNEGSKA (reference sequence). The CDR3 totals 13 residues. CDR3 residues: CSARPTNTNEQFF.

V is TRBV10-3 and J is TRBJ2-7; TCRdb designates TRBD1, a call that cannot be tested without DNA. The CDR3 is 12 residues long. Looked up from germline, CDR1 is ENHRY and CDR2 is SYGVKD. The CDR3 loop is CAISDRGLEQYF.

The V gene is TRBV5-1, the J gene TRBJ2-1; the TCRdb D gene call, TRBD2, has no DNA to confirm it. This CDR3 has 18 residues. Germline V gene lookup returns CDR1 SGHRS and CDR2 YFSETQ. This CDR3 reads CASSGYASGSLTYNEQFF.

The J gene is TRBJ2-2, the V gene TRBV6-2 or TRBV6-3; TCRdb's D gene call, TRBD1, goes unchecked for lack of DNA. The CDR3 sequence is 16 residues long. Germline loops: CDR1 MNHEY, CDR2 SVGEGT. The CDR3 is CASSSFRDRSTGELFF.

The V call is TRBV7-2, the J call TRBJ2-3; with no DNA, the TCRdb D assignment of TRBD1 cannot be verified. The CDR3 extends over 15 amino acids. Germline values: CDR1 SGHTA, CDR2 FQGNSA. The CDR3 region is CASSLGQFDTDTQYF.

This rearrangement joins TRBV12-3 or TRBV12-4 to TRBJ2-1; no DNA is available, so the TRBD1 call from TCRdb remains unchecked. The CDR3 contains 15 residues. CDR3 residues: CASRPNRGPNNEQFF.

V gene TRBV29-1 combines with J gene TRBJ2-5; TCRdb picks TRBD1, but there is no DNA to check that call. The CDR3 spans 12 residues. The germline gives CDR1 SQVTM, CDR2 ANQGSEA. The CDR3 protein is CSVGLSRETQYF.

The chain combines TRBV9 with TRBJ2-7. This CDR3 has 13 residues. Germline V gene sequence: CDR1 SGDLS, CDR2 YYNGEE. The CDR3 sequence is CASSVGTGIEQYF.

The rearrangement joins TRBV6-5 to TRBJ2-1; the D gene TCRdb calls, TRBD1, cannot be checked with no DNA. Per the germline V gene, CDR1 is MNHEY and CDR2 is SVGAGI. The CDR3 has 15 amino acids. CDR3 loop: CASNLDRTIYNEQFF.

V is TRBV29-1 and J is TRBJ2-1; TCRdb indicates TRBD2, and absent DNA this call remains unverified. The germline V gene has CDR1 SQVTM and CDR2 ANQGSEA. The CDR3 extends over 14 amino acids. The CDR3 here is CSVEGLVFYNEQFF.

V gene TRBV11-1 combines with J gene TRBJ2-5; there is no DNA to check the TCRdb D call of TRBD2. Germline-derived CDR1 and CDR2 are SGHAT and FQDESV (reference sequence). The CDR3 totals 17 residues. The CDR3 protein is CASSLGRAGSVQETQYF.

The chain couples TRBV10-3 to TRBJ1-1; checking the TCRdb D call of TRBD1 is not possible without DNA. The CDR3 is 14 amino acids. Germline loops: CDR1 ENHRY, CDR2 SYGVKD. The CDR3 reads CAISEWDSRVEAFF.

V gene TRBV6-5 combines with J gene TRBJ2-3; TCRdb outputs TRBD2, but without DNA this stays unchecked. The CDR3 runs to 16 residues. Germline V lookup: CDR1 MNHEY, CDR2 SVGAGI. The CDR3 loop reads CASSYGGTRGTDTQYF.

The chain combines TRBV6-2 or TRBV6-3 with TRBJ2-6; TCRdb reports TRBD2, a call that lacks DNA to check it against. Germline assignment: CDR1 MNHEY and CDR2 SVGEGT. The CDR3 sequence is 18 residues long. This CDR3 is CASSYPGTRNAGANVLTF.

The chain uses TRBV7-9 and TRBJ2-4. Germline V gene sequence: CDR1 SEHNR, CDR2 FQNEAQ (reference sequence). The CDR3 has 14 residues. The CDR3 reads CASSLGTEKNIQYF.

The chain links TRBV29-1 to TRBJ2-5; TCRdb reports TRBD1, a call that lacks DNA to check it against. Germline loops: CDR1 SQVTM, CDR2 ANQGSEA. CDR3 length: 14 amino acids. CDR3 sequence reads: CSVTDFPQGETQYF.

V and J are TRBV20-1 and TRBJ2-7. CDR1 and CDR2 from the germline V gene are DFQATT and SNEGSKA (reference sequence). The CDR3 covers 13 residues. The CDR3 loop reads CSARGPYGYEQYF.

The gene calls are TRBV29-1 and TRBJ2-7; TCRdb outputs TRBD1, but without DNA this stays unchecked. Germline V gives CDR1 SQVTM, CDR2 ANQGSEA. The CDR3 consists of 13 residues. The chain's CDR3 is CSVSLGYRREEYF.